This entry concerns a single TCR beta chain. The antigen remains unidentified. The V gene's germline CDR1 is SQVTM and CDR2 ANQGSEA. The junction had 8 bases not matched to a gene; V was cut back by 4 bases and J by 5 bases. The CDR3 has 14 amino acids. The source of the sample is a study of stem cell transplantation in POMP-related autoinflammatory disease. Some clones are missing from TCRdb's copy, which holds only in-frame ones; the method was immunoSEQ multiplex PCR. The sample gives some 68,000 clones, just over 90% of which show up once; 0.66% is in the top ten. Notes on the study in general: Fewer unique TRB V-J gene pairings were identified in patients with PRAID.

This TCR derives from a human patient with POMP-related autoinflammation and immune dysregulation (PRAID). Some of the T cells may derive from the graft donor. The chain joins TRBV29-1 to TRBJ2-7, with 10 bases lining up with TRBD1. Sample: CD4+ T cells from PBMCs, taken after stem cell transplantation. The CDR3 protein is CSVVGDRGHNEQYF. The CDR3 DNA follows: TGCAGCGTTGTTGGCGACAGGGGGCACAACGAGCAGTACTTC.